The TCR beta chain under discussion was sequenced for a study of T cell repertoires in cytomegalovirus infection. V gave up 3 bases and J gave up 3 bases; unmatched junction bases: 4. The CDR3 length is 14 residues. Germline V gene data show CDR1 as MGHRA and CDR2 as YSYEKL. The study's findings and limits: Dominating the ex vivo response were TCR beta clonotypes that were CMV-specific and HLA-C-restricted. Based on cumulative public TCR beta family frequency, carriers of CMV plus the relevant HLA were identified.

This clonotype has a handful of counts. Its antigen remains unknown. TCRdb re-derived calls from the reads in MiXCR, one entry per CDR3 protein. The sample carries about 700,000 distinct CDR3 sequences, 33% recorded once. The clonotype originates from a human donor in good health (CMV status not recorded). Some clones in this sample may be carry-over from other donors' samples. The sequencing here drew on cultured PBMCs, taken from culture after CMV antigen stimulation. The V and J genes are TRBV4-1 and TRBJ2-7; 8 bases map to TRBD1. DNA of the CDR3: TGCGCCAGCAGCCACCTGACAGGGGACTACGAGCAGTACTTC. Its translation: CASSHLTGDYEQYF.